These 25 T cell receptor beta chains were all obtained from the same sample, sequenced in a study of shared clonotypes between healthy human individuals. Terminally differentiated effector memory CD45RA+ cells were left out of the naive CD8 fraction, which was CD45RO-negative and positively selected for CCR7. Assay: immunoSEQ multiplex PCR; the TCRdb copy retains only in-frame clones and omits some. The data hold some 800,000 clones, with 80% to 95% observed a single time. Sequencing used naive CD8+ T cells sorted from blood. The receptors here all came from a man in his thirties or forties in good health.

V usage is TRBV2 and J usage is TRBJ1-1; 7 bases map to TRBD1. CDR1 and CDR2 from the germline V gene are SNHLY and FYNNEI. V trimming: 6 bases; J trimming: 6 bases; junction bases outside the gene matches: 10. The CDR3 is 14 residues long. The DNA of the CDR3 is TGTGCCAGCAGCGCACAGGGGATCGGGGCTGAAGCTTTCTTT. Encoded protein: CASSAQGIGAEAFF.

In this sample, this clone turned up once. The chain joins TRBV5-6 to TRBJ2-5; a possible D gene is TRBD2 (6 bases). Per germline, CDR1 SGHDT and CDR2 YYEEEE. The CDR3 loop spans 13 amino acids. Trimming removed 7 bases from V and 3 bases from J, with 13 bases in between. The CDR3 nucleotides are TGTGCCAGCGCCCCACTAGCTAAAGAGACCCAGTACTTC. Translation gives CASAPLAKETQYF.

The V and J genes are TRBV21-1 and TRBJ1-3. TRBV21-1 is a documented pseudogene. The CDR3 covers 14 residues. The CDR3 spells CASRFGGSGNTIYF. In nucleotides, the CDR3 is TGTGCCAGCAGGTTCGGGGGATCAGGAAACACCATATATTTT.

This clone was counted a single time. The same CDR3 can be traced to other DNA sequences in this sample. The V and J genes are TRBV29-1 and TRBJ1-1; D is unclear. V lost 6 bases and J lost 0, with 8 bases in between. Germline lookup yields CDR1 SQVTM and CDR2 ANQGSEA. The CDR3 contains 12 residues. In DNA, the CDR3 is TGCAGCGTGACCGGACTGAACACTGAAGCTTTCTTT. Amino acids: CSVTGLNTEAFF. Variable domain in full (rest from reference TRBV29-1 and TRBJ1-1): SAVISQKPSRDICQRGTSLTIQCQVDSQVTMMFWYRQQPGQSLTLIATANQGSEATYESGFVIDKFPISRPNLTFSTLTVSNMSPEDSSIYLCSVTGLNTEAFFGQGTRLTVV.

The rearrangement uses TRBV7-2 and TRBJ2-1, with TRBD2 matching over 8 bases. This CDR3 comprises 15 residues. Germline CDR1 SGHTA, CDR2 FQGNSA. V lost 0 bases to trimming and J lost 3 bases; unmatched junction nucleotides: 1. CDR3 residues: CASSLAAGGYNEQFF. The DNA for the CDR3 is TGTGCCAGCAGCTTAGCGGCGGGAGGCTACAATGAGCAGTTCTTC.

This sequence joins TRBV28 and TRBJ1-1, with 9 bases that match TRBD1. Germline-derived CDR1 and CDR2 are MDHEN and SYDVKM. CDR3 length: 16 residues. The ends lost 4 bases at V and 3 bases at J; junction bases unmatched: 9. CDR3 coding DNA: TGTGCCAGCAGTTCACAGGGGGCGGTTCTGGACACTGAAGCTTTCTTT. This translates into CASSSQGAVLDTEAFF.

The V gene is TRBV7-9, the J gene TRBJ2-7; D is perhaps TRBD2 (5 bases). V was shortened by 5 bases and J by 3 bases, with 17 bases between the two germline ends. Germline CDR1 SEHNR, CDR2 FQNEAQ (reference sequence). The CDR3 extends over 15 amino acids. This chain's CDR3 is CASSPPSGVRYEQYF. The CDR3 bases are TGTGCCAGCAGCCCCCCGTCCGGGGTTCGCTACGAGCAGTACTTC.

This chain links TRBV13 with TRBJ2-3, with D perhaps TRBD1 or TRBD2 (5 bases each). Germline loops: CDR1 PRHDT, CDR2 FYEKMQ (reference sequence). This CDR3 has 16 residues. The V and J ends lost 5 bases and 0 bases respectively, with 15 bases between them. The CDR3: CASSPAHGASTDTQYF. CDR3 bases: TGTGCCAGCAGCCCCGCCCACGGGGCTAGCACAGATACGCAGTATTTT.

V usage is TRBV5-4 and J usage is TRBJ2-3; 7 positions match TRBD1. Germline CDR1 reads SGHNT; CDR2 reads YYREEE (reference sequence). Unmatched junction bases numbered 6, after V lost 4 bases and J lost 1 base. The CDR3 is 15 residues long. The DNA for the CDR3 is TGTGCCAGCAGCCGAAATGGACAGGGCACAGATACGCAGTATTTT. Translated, it gives CASSRNGQGTDTQYF.

The CDR3 region is CASSLEGPRDGELFF. The DNA for the CDR3 is TGTGCCAGCAGCTTGGAGGGTCCAAGGGACGGGGAGCTGTTTTTT. The genes are TRBV5-4 and TRBJ2-2; D not resolved. Trimming shortened V by 0 bases and J by 7 bases, and 13 bases separated the two germline ends. CDR1 and CDR2 (germline): SGHNT, YYREEE (reference sequence). The CDR3 consists of 15 residues.

This rearrangement joins TRBV30 to TRBJ1-1; 7 bases fit TRBD1. The CDR3 spans 13 residues. Germline assignment: CDR1 GTSNPN and CDR2 SVGIG (reference sequence). J gave up 8 bases and V 1 base, and 7 bases lay outside the gene matches. CDR3 DNA sequence: TGTGCCTGGAGTGGGACAGACAGGGTAGAAGCTTTCTTT. Residues: CAWSGTDRVEAFF.

The chain couples TRBV14 to TRBJ1-4; D gene unclear. CDR1 is SGHDN, CDR2 FVKESK, per germline. This CDR3 has 19 residues. V was clipped by 0 bases and J by 4 bases, with 21 bases between them. The CDR3 DNA sequence: TGTGCCAGCAGCCAAGATATCCCTGTCCAATCCCTCAATAATGAAAAACTGTTTTTT. This codes for CASSQDIPVQSLNNEKLFF.

This chain links TRBV30 with TRBJ1-4; the D gene is possibly TRBD1 (6 bases). V was cut by 2 bases and J by 3 bases, with 13 bases left in between. CDR1 GTSNPN and CDR2 SVGIG come from the germline V gene (reference sequence). This CDR3 is built from 15 residues. The CDR3 sequence is CAWSSTGISNEKLFF. CDR3 DNA sequence: TGTGCCTGGAGTTCTACAGGGATATCTAATGAAAAACTGTTTTTT.

The chain joins TRBV27 to TRBJ2-3; 9 positions agree with TRBD1. The CDR3 loop spans 15 amino acids. The germline V gene has CDR1 MNHEY and CDR2 SMNVEV (reference sequence). Trimming cost V 2 bases and J 6 bases; bases outside gene matches: 6. The CDR3 DNA is TGTGCCAGCAGTTTACGGGACAGGGAGTTGGATACGCAGTATTTT. Its translation: CASSLRDRELDTQYF.

V usage is TRBV2 and J usage is TRBJ1-1; perhaps TRBD1 as D (6 bases). Germline CDR1 SNHLY, CDR2 FYNNEI. V gave up 6 bases and J gave up 5 bases, with 19 bases separating them. This CDR3 spans 15 amino acids. The CDR3: CASSLTLRGVTEAFF. CDR3 DNA sequence: TGTGCCAGCAGCCTGACGCTCAGGGGTGTTACTGAAGCTTTCTTT.

The chain has TRBV4-2 and TRBJ2-5; no clear D. The CDR3 totals 15 residues. Trimming stripped 2 bases from V and 1 base from J, with 11 bases between. CDR1 and CDR2 (germline): LGHNA, YNFKEQ. The DNA of the CDR3 is TGTGCCAGCAGCCAACCTACGGACCTCCAAGAGACCCAGTACTTC. Its translation is CASSQPTDLQETQYF.

The chain couples TRBV27 to TRBJ2-7; D uncertain. Trimming removed 5 bases from V and 6 bases from J, with 11 bases in between. Per germline, CDR1 MNHEY and CDR2 SMNVEV (reference sequence). The CDR3 is 12 amino acids. The CDR3 spells CASSPGPGEQYF. The CDR3 DNA follows: TGTGCCAGCAGTCCCGGGCCGGGCGAGCAGTACTTC.

The V and J genes are TRBV4-1 and TRBJ2-7, with 11 bases lining up with TRBD2. CDR1 and CDR2 from the germline V gene are MGHRA and YSYEKL. The CDR3 is 14 amino acids. Trimming removed 4 bases from V and 4 bases from J; junction bases left unmatched: 3. The CDR3 sequence: CASSRTSGPYEQYF. CDR3 bases: TGCGCCAGCAGCCGGACTAGCGGGCCTTACGAGCAGTACTTC.

The rearrangement links TRBV7-9 to TRBJ2-1; D remains ambiguous. Germline CDR1 reads SEHNR; CDR2 reads FQNEAQ (reference sequence). V was pared by 5 bases and J by 5 bases, with 16 bases between. The CDR3 consists of 15 residues. In DNA, the CDR3 is TGTGCCAGCAGCCCCCGTATTGGGCTTAACAATGAGCAGTTCTTC. It encodes CASSPRIGLNNEQFF.

The rearrangement joins TRBV18 to TRBJ2-1; 10 nucleotides line up with TRBD2. Trimming cost V 0 bases and J 5 bases; bases outside gene matches: 7. The length of the CDR3 is 17 residues. Germline CDR1 and CDR2: KGHSH and LQKENI. The CDR3 sequence: CASSPPPSGSLNNEQFF. CDR3 nucleotides: TGTGCCAGCTCACCACCACCTAGCGGGAGCCTTAACAATGAGCAGTTCTTC. The full variable domain, rest sourced from reference TRBV18 and TRBJ2-1, is NAGVMQNPRHLVRRRGQEARLRCSPMKGHSHVYWYRQLPEEGLKFMVYLQKENIIDESGMPKERFSAEFPKEGPSILRIQQVVRGDSAAYFCASSPPPSGSLNNEQFFGPGTRLTVL.

The gene calls are TRBV21-1 and TRBJ2-5; the table's D call of TRBD1 was not tested on the DNA. TRBV21-1 has pseudogene status. The CDR3 runs to 14 residues. CDR3 coding DNA: TGTGCCAGCAGCAAGTCCCCACAACAAGAGACCCAGTACTTC. It translates to CASSKSPQQETQYF.

The J gene is TRBJ2-1, the V gene TRBV5-1; D is possibly TRBD1 or TRBD2 (5 bases each). This CDR3 comprises 14 residues. Per germline, CDR1 SGHRS and CDR2 YFSETQ. With 4 bases removed from V and 9 bases from J, the gap between germline ends came to 17 bases. CDR3 residues: CASSQIEGPGEQFF. As DNA, the CDR3 is TGCGCCAGCAGCCAAATAGAGGGGCCGGGTGAGCAGTTCTTC.

The gene calls are TRBV7-2 and TRBJ2-7; 7 bases are a match to TRBD2. V shed 1 base, J shed 2 bases, and the junction held 5 bases outside the gene matches. The CDR3 sequence is 15 residues long. The germline CDR1 and CDR2 sequences are SGHTA and FQGNSA. CDR3 DNA sequence: TGTGCCAGCAGCTTAGAACGGGAGGCAACCTACGAGCAGTACTTC. Its protein product is CASSLEREATYEQYF.

The rearrangement links TRBV10-3 to TRBJ2-7; 9 positions agree with TRBD2. The CDR3 totals 16 residues. CDR1 and CDR2 (germline): ENHRY, SYGVKD. Germline trimming cut 4 bases from V and 4 bases from J; bases unmatched to any gene: 11. CDR3 sequence reads: CAISVDPGLAEYEQYF. CDR3 bases: TGTGCCATCAGTGTCGACCCGGGACTAGCTGAATACGAGCAGTACTTC.

This chain uses TRBV5-5 with TRBJ2-7; TRBD2 might be the D (5 bases). The V end lost 4 bases, the J end lost 5 bases, and 13 bases lay between the germline ends. The CDR3 extends over 13 amino acids. Germline loops: CDR1 SGHKS, CDR2 YYEKEE (reference sequence). The CDR3 DNA reads TGTGCCAGCAGCCGGGAACCGACCAACGAGCAGTACTTC. It translates to CASSREPTNEQYF.